This TCR beta chain was observed in a study of T cells expressing NK-cell markers. This CDR3 is 12 amino acids long. TCRdb reprocessed the 5' RACE reads and reports one entry per CDR3 protein, with no DNA. This repertoire includes 200,000 to 300,000 distinct CDR3 sequences. The chain combines TRBV12-3 or TRBV12-4 with TRBJ1-5. The receptor comes from a man between 18 and 35 years old in good health. Sequencing was carried out using blood T cells: a sorted CD56 or NKG2C T cell subset, CD4+ or CD8+ T cells, or bulk PBMC T cells (not recorded which). Here the CDR3 reads CASSHRDQPQHF.